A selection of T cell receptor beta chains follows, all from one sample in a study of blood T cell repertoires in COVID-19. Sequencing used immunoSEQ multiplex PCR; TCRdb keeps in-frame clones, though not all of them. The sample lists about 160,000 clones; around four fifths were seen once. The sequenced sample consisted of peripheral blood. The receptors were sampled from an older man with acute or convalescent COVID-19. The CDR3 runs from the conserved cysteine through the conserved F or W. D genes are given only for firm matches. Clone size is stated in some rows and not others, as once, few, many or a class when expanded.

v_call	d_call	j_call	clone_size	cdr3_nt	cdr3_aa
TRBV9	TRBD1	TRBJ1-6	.	TGTGCCAGCAGCGTAGGGGCCGGGACAGCAAATTCACCCCTCCACTTT	CASSVGAGTANSPLHF
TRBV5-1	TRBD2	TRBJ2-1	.	TGCGCCAGCAGCTCGGGACTAAGCCTTTACAATGAGCAGTTCTTC	CASSSGLSLYNEQFF
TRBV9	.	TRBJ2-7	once	TGTGCCAGCAGCGCCTACCCCGAAGAAACCTACGAGCAGTACTTC	CASSAYPEETYEQYF
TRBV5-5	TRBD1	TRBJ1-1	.	TGTGCCAGCAGCTCTCGTGGACAGGGGCCCGTTGAAGCTTTCTTT	CASSSRGQGPVEAFF
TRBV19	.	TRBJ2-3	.	TGTGCCAGTAGTATCGCGTCAAACGTGGATACGCAGTATTTT	CASSIASNVDTQYF
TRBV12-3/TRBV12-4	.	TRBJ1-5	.	TGTGCCAGCAGTTTAAAAGGGGATCAGCCCCAGCATTTT	CASSLKGDQPQHF
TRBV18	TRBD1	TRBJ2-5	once	TGTGCCAGCTCGCTTACAGGGGGAGGTCAAGAGACCCAGTACTTC	CASSLTGGGQETQYF
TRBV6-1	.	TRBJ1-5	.	TGTGCCAGCAGTGAATCCTCTCAGCCCCAGCATTTT	CASSESSQPQHF
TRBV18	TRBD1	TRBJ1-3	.	TGTGCCAGCACCCCGGACAGGGGAATTTCTGGAAACACCATATATTTT	CASTPDRGISGNTIYF
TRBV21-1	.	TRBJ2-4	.	TGTGCCAGCAGACGGGATGGTCCCGGGACTAGCGGGAGTTCCAAAAACATTCAGTACTTC	CASRRDGPGTSGSSKNIQYF
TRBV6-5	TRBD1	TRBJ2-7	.	TGTGCCAGCAGTTACTCTTCAGGGGGAGAGCAGTACTTC	CASSYSSGGEQYF
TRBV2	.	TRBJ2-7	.	TGTGCCAGCAGTGTGGCAGGGCATTCCTACGAGCAGTACTTC	CASSVAGHSYEQYF
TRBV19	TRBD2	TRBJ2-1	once	TGTGCCAGTAGTCCCAATCCATGGGTTCTAGCGGGAGGGAGGAATGAGCAGTTCTTC	CASSPNPWVLAGGRNEQFF
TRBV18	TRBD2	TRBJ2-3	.	TGTGCCAGCTCATCGGGGACTACCACAGATACGCAGTATTTT	CASSSGTTTDTQYF
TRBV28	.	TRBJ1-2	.	TGTGCCAGCAGGCCGACAGTGTCCTATGGCTACACCTTC	CASRPTVSYGYTF
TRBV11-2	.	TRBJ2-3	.	TGTGCCAGCAGCTCAACTAGTGGTACGCAGTATTTT	CASSSTSGTQYF
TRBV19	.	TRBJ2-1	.	TGTGCCAGTAGTATTTACGTAGCCTACAATGAGCAGTTCTTC	CASSIYVAYNEQFF
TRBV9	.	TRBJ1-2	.	TGTGCCAGCAGCCTAGGGCAAGGGGATAACTATGGCTACACCTTC	CASSLGQGDNYGYTF
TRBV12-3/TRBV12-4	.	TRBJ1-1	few	TGTGCCAGCACCTTTGATTTTAGCCCTGAAGCTTTCTTT	CASTFDFSPEAFF
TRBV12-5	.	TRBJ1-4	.	TGTGCTAGTGGTTTGCCATGGGGCGGGGGTCTTGGCGAAAAACTGTTTTTT	CASGLPWGGGLGEKLFF
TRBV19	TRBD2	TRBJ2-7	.	TGTGCCAGTAGGGGACTAGCGGCTTTAGACTACGAGCAGTACTTC	CASRGLAALDYEQYF
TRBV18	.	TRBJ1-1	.	TGTGCCAGCTCACCACCGTCGACAGACACTGAAGCTTTCTTT	CASSPPSTDTEAFF
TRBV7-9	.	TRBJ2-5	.	TGTGCTACAGGCGATCGGAGCCAAGAGACCCAGTACTTC	CATGDRSQETQYF
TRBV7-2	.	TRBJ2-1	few	TGTGCCAGCAGCTTAGTTTGGGGGGGCTCACCCTATGAGCAGTTCTTC	CASSLVWGGSPYEQFF
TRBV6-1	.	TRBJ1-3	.	TGTGCCAGCAGTGAAGCGCAGGGGACCGGAAACACCATATATTTT	CASSEAQGTGNTIYF
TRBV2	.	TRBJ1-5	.	TGTGCCAGCAGTGCCCGGGGAAATCAGCCCCAGCATTTT	CASSARGNQPQHF
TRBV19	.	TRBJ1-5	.	TGTGCCAGTAGACCGGCAAGGGGGAAGAGCAATCAGCCCCAGCATTTT	CASRPARGKSNQPQHF
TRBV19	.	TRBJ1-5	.	TGTGCCAGTAGTAACCGGGCTACCTGGGGGGATACGCCCCAGCATTTT	CASSNRATWGDTPQHF
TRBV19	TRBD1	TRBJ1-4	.	TGTGCCAGTAGTATTGGGACAGGGGGTGGTGAAAAACTGTTTTTT	CASSIGTGGGEKLFF
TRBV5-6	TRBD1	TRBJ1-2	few	TGTGCCAGCAGCACGGACAGGGTGGGTGGCTACACCTTC	CASSTDRVGGYTF
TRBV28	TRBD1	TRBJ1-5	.	TGTGCCAGCAGTTTCCCGTACACAGGGGTGGGCAATCAGCCCCAGCATTTT	CASSFPYTGVGNQPQHF